This T cell receptor (beta chain) is drawn from a study of blood T cell repertoires in COVID-19. About the research overall: Italy, Spain and the United States were the sources of the convalescent and acute COVID-19 samples. PBMCs, B-cell-depleted T cells, or T cells were the source of the cDNA or gDNA that made up the material.

Sequencing used immunoSEQ multiplex PCR; TCRdb keeps in-frame clones, though not all of them. The repertoire holds about 270,000 clones, roughly 86% seen once, with over 8% in the top ten. This clone has a handful of counts. V was shortened by 2 bases and J by 8 bases, with 13 bases between the two germline ends. Germline assignment: CDR1 SGHRS and CDR2 YFSETQ. The CDR3 contains 13 residues. Sequenced sample: peripheral blood. This clonotype was obtained from a man aged 35-49 years with active or convalescent COVID-19. V gene TRBV5-1 combines with J gene TRBJ1-2; a possible D gene is TRBD1 (6 bases). The CDR3 region has the DNA TGCGCCAGCAGCTTCACAGGGATGGAAGGCTACACCTTC. It encodes CASSFTGMEGYTF.